This TCR beta chain was captured in a study of blood T cell repertoires in COVID-19. About the study: Samples came from the United States, Italy and Spain, spanning acute and convalescent COVID-19. From T cells, B-cell-depleted T cells, or PBMCs came the material, which was cDNA or gDNA.

Germline assignment: CDR1 LNHDA and CDR2 SQIVND (reference sequence). This CDR3 contains 14 residues. The germline V and J ends were trimmed by 1 base and 2 bases, with 8 bases remaining between them. As processed by the authors: Amplification from reference gene primers served as the basis for estimated nucleated cell counts. Some clones are missing from TCRdb's copy, which holds only in-frame ones; the method was immunoSEQ multiplex PCR. V, J and clone size are those of that table, while D and trimming were read from the DNA. The data show around 220,000 clones, approximately 84% seen once. This sequence originates from a middle-aged man with active or convalescent COVID-19. The chain recombines TRBV19 with TRBJ2-5; D perhaps matches TRBD1 (5 bases). Sequencing was carried out using peripheral blood. CDR3 sequence (DNA): TGTGCCAGTAGTATAGCGACAGTACAAGAGACCCAGTACTTC. Translation: CASSIATVQETQYF.